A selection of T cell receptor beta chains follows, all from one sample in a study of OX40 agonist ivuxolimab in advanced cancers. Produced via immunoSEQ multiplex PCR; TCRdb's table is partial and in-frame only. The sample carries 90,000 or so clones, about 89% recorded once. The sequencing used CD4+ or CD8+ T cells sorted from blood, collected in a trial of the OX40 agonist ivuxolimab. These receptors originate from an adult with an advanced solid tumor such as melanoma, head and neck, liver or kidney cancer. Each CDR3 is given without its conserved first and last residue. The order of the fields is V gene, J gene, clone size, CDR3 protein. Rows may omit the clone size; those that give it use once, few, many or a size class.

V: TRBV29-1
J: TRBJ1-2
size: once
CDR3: SVHGYPYGYT

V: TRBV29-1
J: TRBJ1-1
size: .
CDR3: SVVVTNTEAF

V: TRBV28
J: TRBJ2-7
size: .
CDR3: ASSHGQGFSYEQY

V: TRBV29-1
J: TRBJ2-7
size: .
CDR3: SAGRRLAHEQY

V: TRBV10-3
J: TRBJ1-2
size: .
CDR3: AISEGNYGYT

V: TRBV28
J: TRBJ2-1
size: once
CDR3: ASSLGGRDEQF

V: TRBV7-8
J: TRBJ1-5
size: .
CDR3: ASSLARVGANQPQH

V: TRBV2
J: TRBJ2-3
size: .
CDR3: ASSGDSGADTQY

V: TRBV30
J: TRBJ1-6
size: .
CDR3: AWSRRRAENSPLH

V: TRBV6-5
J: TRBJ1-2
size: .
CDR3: ASSPGTNYGYT

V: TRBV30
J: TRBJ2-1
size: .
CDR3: AWSPSGSWQF

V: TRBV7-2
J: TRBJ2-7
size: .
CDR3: ASSLTGTGLPYEQY

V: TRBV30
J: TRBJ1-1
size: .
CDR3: AWRQGRGVGEAF

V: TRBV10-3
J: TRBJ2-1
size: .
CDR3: AISWDNNEQF

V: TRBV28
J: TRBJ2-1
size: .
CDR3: ASHEGNSYNEQF

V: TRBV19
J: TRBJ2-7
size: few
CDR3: ASSITSSYEQY

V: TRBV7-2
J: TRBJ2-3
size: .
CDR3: ASSLAPLFTDTQY

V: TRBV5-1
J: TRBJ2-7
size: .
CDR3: ASSYVSPGISYEQY

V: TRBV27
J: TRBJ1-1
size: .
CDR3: ASSLIETGAEAF

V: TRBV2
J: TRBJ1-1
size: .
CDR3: ASSTDRVNPEAF

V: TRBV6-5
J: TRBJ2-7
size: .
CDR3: ASSSPTGAYEQY

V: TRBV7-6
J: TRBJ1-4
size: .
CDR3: ASSRTGEGGVKLF

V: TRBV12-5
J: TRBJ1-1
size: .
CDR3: ASGLASENTEAF

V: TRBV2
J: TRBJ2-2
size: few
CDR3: ASSVNTGELF

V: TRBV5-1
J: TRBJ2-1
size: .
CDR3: ASSLDPLGAGGPNEQF

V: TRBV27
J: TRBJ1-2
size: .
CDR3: AITGYGYT